One and the same sample provided the 3 T cell receptor beta chains below, sequenced in a study of control samples from healthy donors and cancer patients. TCRdb's copy holds only in-frame clones and misses some; the assay was immunoSEQ multiplex PCR. The sample carries 85,000 to 95,000 clones, around 89% recorded once. Source material: blood. These receptors originate from a woman in her 70s in good health.

J is TRBJ1-2 and V is TRBV5-4; maybe TRBD1 (6 bases). V was trimmed by 3 bases and J by 6 bases, leaving 21 bases between them. This CDR3 has 16 amino acids. The germline CDR1 and CDR2 sequences are SGHNT and YYREEE (reference sequence). The DNA for the CDR3 is TGTGCCAGCAGCTCTCGGTCGCACTTAGGGGGAGATGGCTACACCTTC. It translates to CASSSRSHLGGDGYTF. The full variable domain, rest sourced from reference TRBV5-4 and TRBJ1-2, is ETGVTQSPTHLIKTRGQQVTLRCSSQSGHNTVSWYQQALGQGPQFIFQYYREEENGRGNFPPRFSGLQFPNYSSELNVNALELDDSALYLCASSSRSHLGGDGYTFGSGTRLTVV.

V gene TRBV7-2 combines with J gene TRBJ2-5; 9 positions match TRBD1. Trimming removed 5 bases from V and 7 bases from J; junction bases left unmatched: 8. The germline V gene has CDR1 SGHTA and CDR2 FQGNSA. This CDR3 is built from 14 residues. In DNA form, the CDR3 reads TGTGCCAGCAGCGCTACAGGGGGCGAAGGGACCCAGTACTTC. It specifies CASSATGGEGTQYF.

The genes are TRBV6-5 and TRBJ1-3, with a weak D call TRBD1 (6 bases). CDR1 is MNHEY and CDR2 is SVGAGI in the germline V gene. The germline V and J ends were trimmed by 0 bases and 3 bases, with 12 bases remaining between them. This CDR3 spans 16 amino acids. CDR3 in DNA: TGTGCCAGCAGTTACTCGACGGGGGCGCTTGGAAACACCATATATTTT. Encoded protein: CASSYSTGALGNTIYF.